The rows below give T cell receptor beta chains drawn from one sample of a study of blood T cell repertoires in COVID-19. The data were produced by immunoSEQ multiplex PCR, yet TCRdb's version contains in-frame clones alone and is incomplete. Here the sample spans about 55,000 clones, roughly 89% being singletons. The sample was peripheral blood. These receptors originate from a man aged 35 to 55 with COVID-19, enrolled during active disease. Both conserved end residues are part of each CDR3. The D gene is left open where the match is weak. Size tells how often a clone was seen (once, few, many) or the class of an expanded clone, and some rows leave it out.

J gene,V gene,D gene,clone size,CDR3 DNA,CDR3 protein
TRBJ1-2,TRBV27,-,-,TGTGCCAGCACCCAGGGCGCTAACTATGGCTACACCTTC,CASTQGANYGYTF
TRBJ1-3,TRBV19,-,-,TGTGCCAGTAGTACGCAGGGGCAGAGCTCTGGAAACACCATATATTTT,CASSTQGQSSGNTIYF
TRBJ2-7,TRBV27,TRBD2,-,TGTGCCAGCAGTTTAAGCCCGGGACTAGCGGGTCCCGGGCAGTACTTC,CASSLSPGLAGPGQYF
TRBJ1-2,TRBV9,-,-,TGTGCCAGCAGCGGCGTGGGGGCGAGGTATGGCTACACCTTC,CASSGVGARYGYTF
TRBJ2-3,TRBV5-1,-,-,TGCGCCAGCAGCTCACAGGGTGCCCGCACAGATACGCAGTATTTT,CASSSQGARTDTQYF
TRBJ2-1,TRBV5-1,-,-,TGCGCCAGCACGAGAACAGGGACCTCCTACAATGAGCAGTTCTTC,CASTRTGTSYNEQFF
TRBJ2-5,TRBV3-1/TRBV3-2,TRBD1,-,TGTGCCAGCAGCCAAGGGACAGGCAACCAAGAGACCCAGTACTTC,CASSQGTGNQETQYF
TRBJ1-1,TRBV3-1/TRBV3-2,-,-,TGTGCCAGCAGCCAAAACAGGGTGACTGAAGCTTTCTTT,CASSQNRVTEAFF
TRBJ1-6,TRBV4-1,TRBD1,-,TGCGCCAGCAGCCAAGAACAAGACAGGGTAGGATCACCCCTCCACTTT,CASSQEQDRVGSPLHF
TRBJ1-2,TRBV5-6,-,-,TGTGCCAGCAGCTTGGAAGGGAGCTATGGCTACACCTTC,CASSLEGSYGYTF
TRBJ1-2,TRBV9,-,-,TGTGCCAGCAGCGTAGGGTTGGGCTACGGCTATGGCTACACCTTC,CASSVGLGYGYGYTF
TRBJ1-1,TRBV7-9,-,-,TGTGCCAGCAGCTCGACTAACACTGAAGCTTTCTTT,CASSSTNTEAFF
TRBJ1-1,TRBV10-3,TRBD1,-,TGTGCCATCGCCAAGGGACAGGGTATCACTGAAGCTTTCTTT,CAIAKGQGITEAFF
TRBJ1-4,TRBV7-9,TRBD1,-,TGTGCCAGCAGCTTAGCTACAGGGGTTTTAGGTGAAAAACTGTTTTTT,CASSLATGVLGEKLFF
TRBJ1-2,TRBV6-1,-,few,TGTGCCAGCAGTGAAGGGCTCGGGGGCTATGGCTACACCTTC,CASSEGLGGYGYTF
TRBJ1-1,TRBV18,TRBD1,-,TGTGCCAGCCTACTGGACAGGAACACCGAAGCTTTCTTT,CASLLDRNTEAFF
TRBJ1-1,TRBV5-1,-,-,TGCGCCAGCAGCTTTATGCAGGCCACTGAAGCTTTCTTT,CASSFMQATEAFF
TRBJ2-7,TRBV30,-,-,TGTGCCTGGAGTCCAGGGCCCTACGAGCAGTACTTC,CAWSPGPYEQYF
TRBJ1-1,TRBV5-4,-,-,TGTGCCAGCAGCGCGAAAAATGAAGCTTTCTTT,CASSAKNEAFF
TRBJ1-1,TRBV2,TRBD1,-,TGTGCCAGCAGACGGGACAGGGCCGTGAACACTGAAGCTTTCTTT,CASRRDRAVNTEAFF
TRBJ2-7,TRBV6-6,TRBD1,-,TGTGCCAGCAGACGAGGGACAGGGGGCGAGCAGTACTTC,CASRRGTGGEQYF
TRBJ1-3,TRBV18,-,-,TGTGCCAGCTCACCAGAACAGGGTAGCGGAAACACCATATATTTT,CASSPEQGSGNTIYF
TRBJ1-1,TRBV12-5,TRBD1,-,TGTGCTAGTGGTACACTGGGACAGCACCCTTTGGGCACTGAAGCTTTCTTT,CASGTLGQHPLGTEAFF
TRBJ1-5,TRBV30,TRBD1,-,TGTGCCTGGAGCCCAGGGGGCGATCAGCCCCAGCATTTT,CAWSPGGDQPQHF
TRBJ2-1,TRBV19,-,-,TGTGCCAGTAGTAACCCCTCTCATCTCAGTATGTTCTTC,CASSNPSHLSMFF
TRBJ1-4,TRBV28,TRBD1,-,TGTGCCAGCACCGTAACCGGGACAGCTAATGAAAAACTGTTTTTT,CASTVTGTANEKLFF
TRBJ1-1,TRBV6-1,-,once,TGTGCCAGCAGTGAAGATGGCTTGGGCATTACGAGAACCGACACTGAAGCTTTCTTT,CASSEDGLGITRTDTEAFF
TRBJ2-1,TRBV11-2,-,-,TGTGCCAGCAGCCTGGGTTGGGGGGGCTCGTTAAATGAGCAGTTCTTC,CASSLGWGGSLNEQFF
TRBJ2-7,TRBV7-9,TRBD2,-,TGTGCCAGCAGCTCGGGGGGTGAGCAGTACTTC,CASSSGGEQYF
TRBJ2-7,TRBV11-2,-,-,TGTGCCAGCAGCTCAATCGACTACCCCAGCTCCTACGAGCAGTACTTC,CASSSIDYPSSYEQYF
TRBJ2-3,TRBV4-1,TRBD2,-,TGCGCCAGCAGCCAGGGGACTAGTGTTGGCACAGATACGCAGTATTTT,CASSQGTSVGTDTQYF
TRBJ2-7,TRBV30,TRBD2,-,TGTGCCTGGAGTACCATAGCGGGGGGGATCTACGAGCAGTACTTC,CAWSTIAGGIYEQYF
TRBJ1-2,TRBV27,TRBD1,-,TGTGCCAGCAGTTCCACAGGGGGCTGGGTCTATGGCTACACCTTC,CASSSTGGWVYGYTF
TRBJ1-1,TRBV3-1/TRBV3-2,-,-,TGTGCCAGCAGCCAAGGGATCGCGGGCACTGAAGCTTTCTTT,CASSQGIAGTEAFF
TRBJ2-1,TRBV4-1,-,-,TGCGCCAGCAGCCCGAGTGGATGGGGCGCACGGTTAAGGAGCAATGAGCAGTTCTTC,CASSPSGWGARLRSNEQFF
TRBJ1-3,TRBV3-1/TRBV3-2,TRBD1,-,TGTGCCAGCAGCCTCGGGACAGGGGCTGGAAACACCATATATTTT,CASSLGTGAGNTIYF
TRBJ2-1,TRBV24-1,TRBD2,-,TGTGCCACCAGTGATTTGCTGACTAGCGGGAGTGGGGATGAGCAGTTCTTC,CATSDLLTSGSGDEQFF
TRBJ2-3,TRBV5-4,TRBD2,-,TGTGCCAGCAGCACCCCCCTAGCGGGAGGAAAAGATACGCAGTATTTT,CASSTPLAGGKDTQYF
TRBJ2-5,TRBV4-1,-,-,TGCGCCAGCAGCCGGACCAACAGGGAGCGAGAGACCCAGTACTTC,CASSRTNRERETQYF
TRBJ2-3,TRBV5-6,-,-,TGTGCCAGCAGCTTGGTCGCGGAGCCAGCGCAGTATTTT,CASSLVAEPAQYF
TRBJ2-1,TRBV5-8,TRBD2,-,TGTGCCAGCAGCTTGAGACTAGCGGGAGGTATAGGTGAGCAGTTCTTC,CASSLRLAGGIGEQFF
TRBJ2-1,TRBV27,TRBD2,-,TGTGCCAGCAGTCCTATCCTAGCGGGAGCAGATGAGCAGTTCTTC,CASSPILAGADEQFF
TRBJ1-6,TRBV30,TRBD1,-,TGTGCCTGGAGTACGGGACAGGGGGATTCACCCCTCCACTTT,CAWSTGQGDSPLHF
TRBJ1-2,TRBV3-1/TRBV3-2,-,-,TGTGCCAGCAGCCAAGAGGCAGGGGTTGCGGGCTATGGCTACACCTTC,CASSQEAGVAGYGYTF
TRBJ2-3,TRBV7-9,-,once,TGTGCCAGCAGCTGGTCTTTAGCAGGAGGATCAGATACGCAGTATTTT,CASSWSLAGGSDTQYF
TRBJ1-2,TRBV6-4,-,-,TGTGCCAGCAGTGACACGACTGCGGCGGGGCGTTTCATAGCTAACTATGGCTACACCTTC,CASSDTTAAGRFIANYGYTF
TRBJ2-2,TRBV3-1/TRBV3-2,-,once,TGTGCCAGCAGCCAAGATGGCAGCACCGGGGAGCTGTTTTTT,CASSQDGSTGELFF
TRBJ2-1,TRBV24-1,TRBD2,-,TGTGCCACCAGTGACCGTCTAGCGGGAGAAGGCGGGGATGAGCAGTTCTTC,CATSDRLAGEGGDEQFF
TRBJ2-5,TRBV5-6,TRBD2,-,TGTGCCAGCAGCTTGAGGGCGGGAGTAAGGGAGACCCAGTACTTC,CASSLRAGVRETQYF
TRBJ2-1,TRBV2,TRBD1,-,TGTGCCAGCAGAACCGGGACAGGGAATGGGAATGAGCAGTTCTTC,CASRTGTGNGNEQFF
TRBJ1-1,TRBV6-5,TRBD1,-,TGTGCCAGCAGCCAGACAGGGGGCCGCACTGAAGCTTTCTTT,CASSQTGGRTEAFF
TRBJ2-3,TRBV2,TRBD1,-,TGTGCCAGCACTGAGGACAGGGCCCCAGATACGCAGTATTTT,CASTEDRAPDTQYF
TRBJ2-1,TRBV19,TRBD2,-,TGTGCCACCCGTCTCGCGGGGGGGACCAATGAGCAGTTCTTC,CATRLAGGTNEQFF
TRBJ1-2,TRBV4-2,-,-,TGTGCCAGCAGCCACTCAGGGGATGGCTACACCTTC,CASSHSGDGYTF